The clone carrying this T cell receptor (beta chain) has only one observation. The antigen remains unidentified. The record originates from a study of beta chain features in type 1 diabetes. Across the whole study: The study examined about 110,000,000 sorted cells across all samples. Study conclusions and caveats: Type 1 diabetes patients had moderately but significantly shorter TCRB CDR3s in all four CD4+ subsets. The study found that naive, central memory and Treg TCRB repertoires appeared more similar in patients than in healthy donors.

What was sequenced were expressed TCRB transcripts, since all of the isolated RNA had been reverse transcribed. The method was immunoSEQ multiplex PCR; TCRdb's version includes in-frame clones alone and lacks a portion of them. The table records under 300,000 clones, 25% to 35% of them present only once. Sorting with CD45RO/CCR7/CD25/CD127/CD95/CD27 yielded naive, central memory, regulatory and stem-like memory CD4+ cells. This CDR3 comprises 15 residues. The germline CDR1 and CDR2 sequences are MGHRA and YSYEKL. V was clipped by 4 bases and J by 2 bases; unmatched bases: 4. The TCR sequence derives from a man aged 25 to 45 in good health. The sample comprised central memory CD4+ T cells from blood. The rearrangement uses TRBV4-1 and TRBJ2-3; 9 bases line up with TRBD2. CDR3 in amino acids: CASSPRTSATDTQYF. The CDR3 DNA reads TGCGCCAGCAGCCCACGGACTAGCGCCACAGATACGCAGTATTTT.